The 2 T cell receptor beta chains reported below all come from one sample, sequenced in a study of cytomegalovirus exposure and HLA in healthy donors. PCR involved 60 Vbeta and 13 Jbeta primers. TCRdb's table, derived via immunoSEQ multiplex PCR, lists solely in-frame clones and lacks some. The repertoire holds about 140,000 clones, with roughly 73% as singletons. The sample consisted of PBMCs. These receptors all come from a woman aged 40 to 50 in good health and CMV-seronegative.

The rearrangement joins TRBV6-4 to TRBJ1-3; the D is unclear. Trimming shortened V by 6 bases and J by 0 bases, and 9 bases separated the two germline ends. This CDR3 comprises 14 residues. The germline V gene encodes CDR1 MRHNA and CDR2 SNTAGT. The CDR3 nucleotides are TGTGCCAGCAGCCCCACGGGCTCTGGAAACACCATATATTTT. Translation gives CASSPTGSGNTIYF.

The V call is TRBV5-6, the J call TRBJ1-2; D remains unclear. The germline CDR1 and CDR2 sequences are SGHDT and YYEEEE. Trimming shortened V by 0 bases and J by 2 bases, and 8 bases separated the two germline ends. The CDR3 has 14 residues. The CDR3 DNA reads TGTGCCAGCAGCTTGGTCAGAGGAAACTATGGCTACACCTTC. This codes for CASSLVRGNYGYTF.